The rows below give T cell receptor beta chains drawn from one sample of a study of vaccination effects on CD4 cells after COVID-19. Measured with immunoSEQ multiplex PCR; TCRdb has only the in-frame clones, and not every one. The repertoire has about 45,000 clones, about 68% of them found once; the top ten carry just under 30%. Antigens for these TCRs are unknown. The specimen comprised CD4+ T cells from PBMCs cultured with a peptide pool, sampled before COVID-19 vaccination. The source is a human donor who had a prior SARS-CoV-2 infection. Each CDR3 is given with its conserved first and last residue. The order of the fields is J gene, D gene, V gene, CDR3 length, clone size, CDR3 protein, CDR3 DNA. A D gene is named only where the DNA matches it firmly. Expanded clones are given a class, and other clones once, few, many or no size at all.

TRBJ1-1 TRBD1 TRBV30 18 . CAWSVRLSFRQGDTEAFF TGTGCCTGGAGTGTACGCCTTTCTTTTAGACAGGGGGACACTGAAGCTTTCTTT
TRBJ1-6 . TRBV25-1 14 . CASSDTGLNSPLHF TGTGCCAGCAGTGACACAGGGCTGAATTCACCCCTCCACTTT
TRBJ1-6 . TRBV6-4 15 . CASSDTGQENSPLHF TGTGCCAGCAGCGATACGGGGCAGGAGAATTCACCCCTCCACTTT
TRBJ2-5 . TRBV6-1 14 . CASSEGDIQETQYF TGTGCCAGCAGTGAAGGGGATATCCAAGAGACCCAGTACTTC
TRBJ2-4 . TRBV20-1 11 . CSARTANIQYF TGCAGTGCAAGGACCGCAAACATTCAGTACTTC
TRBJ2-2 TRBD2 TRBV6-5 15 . CASSFRPGGPGELFF TGTGCCAGCAGTTTCCGTCCGGGAGGGCCCGGGGAGCTGTTTTTT
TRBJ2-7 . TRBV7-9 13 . CASSLGGPYEQYF TGTGCCAGCAGCTTAGGGGGGCCCTACGAGCAGTACTTC
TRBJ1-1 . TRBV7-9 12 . CASSNAATEAFF TGTGCCAGCAGTAACGCGGCCACTGAAGCTTTCTTT
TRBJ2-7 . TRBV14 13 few CASSNYQWYEQYF TGTGCCAGCAGCAATTACCAATGGTACGAGCAGTACTTC
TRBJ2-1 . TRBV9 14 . CASSVEPGYNEQFF TGTGCCAGCAGCGTAGAACCGGGGTACAATGAGCAGTTCTTC
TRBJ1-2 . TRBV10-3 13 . CAIREGANYGYTF TGTGCCATCAGGGAGGGGGCTAACTATGGCTACACCTTC
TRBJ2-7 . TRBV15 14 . CATSPERLVYEQYF TGTGCCACCAGCCCGGAGAGACTAGTCTACGAGCAGTACTTC
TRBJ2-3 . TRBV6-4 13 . CASSDGVEDTQYF TGTGCCAGCAGTGACGGCGTGGAAGATACGCAGTATTTT
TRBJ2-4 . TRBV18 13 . CASSPRGTIIQYF TGTGCCAGCTCACCCAGGGGAACGATCATTCAGTACTTC
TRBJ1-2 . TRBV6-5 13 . CASRGTPSRGYTF TGTGCCAGCAGGGGAACCCCTAGTCGGGGCTACACCTTC